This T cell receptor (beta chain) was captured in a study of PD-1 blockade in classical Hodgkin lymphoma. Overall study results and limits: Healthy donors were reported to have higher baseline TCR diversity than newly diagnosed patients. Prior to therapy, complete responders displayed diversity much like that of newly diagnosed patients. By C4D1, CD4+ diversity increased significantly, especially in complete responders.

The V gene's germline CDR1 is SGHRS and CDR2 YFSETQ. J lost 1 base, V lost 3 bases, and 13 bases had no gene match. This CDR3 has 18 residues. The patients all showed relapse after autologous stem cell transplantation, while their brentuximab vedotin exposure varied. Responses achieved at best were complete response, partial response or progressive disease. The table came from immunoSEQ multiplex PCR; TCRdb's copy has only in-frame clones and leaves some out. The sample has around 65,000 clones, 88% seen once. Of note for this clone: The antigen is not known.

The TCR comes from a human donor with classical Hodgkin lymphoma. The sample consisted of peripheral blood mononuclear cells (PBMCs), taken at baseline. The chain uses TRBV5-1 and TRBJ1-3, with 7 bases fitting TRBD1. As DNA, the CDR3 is TGCGCCAGCAGCTGGAACCGGGACAGCGGGAAGTCTGGAAACACCATATATTTT. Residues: CASSWNRDSGKSGNTIYF.